The clone carrying this T cell receptor (beta chain) occurred a few times. Its antigen remains unknown. The V gene's germline CDR1 is PRHDT and CDR2 FYEKMQ (reference sequence). The V and J ends lost 4 bases and 5 bases respectively, with 21 bases between them. The CDR3 length is 16 residues. Via MiXCR, TCRdb re-called the 5' RACE reads, giving one row per CDR3 protein. The sample includes approximately 700,000 distinct CDR3 sequences, 15% to 20% seen only once; the top ten take roughly 13%. This entry is derived from a study of identical twins. Whole-study findings and limits: Twin pairs' shared out-of-frame alpha sequences were enriched in low generation probability. Beta clonotypes that were abundant in cord blood contained fewer insertions, a pattern absent from memory repertoires.

The same specimen was also included in a second study, on T cells expressing NK-cell markers.

Sequenced sample: PBMCs. The TCR was taken from a young woman in good health. The chain is built from TRBV13 and TRBJ2-7, with a weak D call TRBD1 (5 bases). The CDR3: CASSCRSRDGDDEQYF. CDR3 bases: TGTGCCAGCAGCTGCCGATCCAGGGATGGTGACGACGAGCAGTACTTC.